This TCR beta chain was documented in a study of T-cell memory formation after mild COVID-19. TCRdb processed the 5' RACE reads anew with MiXCR; each CDR3 protein has one entry. The sample gives some 410,000 distinct CDR3 sequences, under 25% of which show up once; about an eighth is in the top ten. This clonotype was picked up many times. This receptor was taken from an adult woman who had mild COVID-19 (a few samples of this study predate the infection). Cell type and time point are not known. Sequencing was carried out using PBMCs or a T cell subset sorted from them (not recorded which).

CDR3 in DNA: TGTGCCAGCAGCCCCCTAGGAGGGGACGGCACCGGGGAGCTGTTTTTT. It specifies CASSPLGGDGTGELFF. The chain has TRBV5-5 and TRBJ2-2, with D possibly TRBD2 on 6 matching bases. Germline values: CDR1 SGHKS, CDR2 YYEKEE (reference sequence). Trimming took 4 bases from V and 4 from J, leaving 17 bases between them. CDR3 size: 16 residues.